This T cell receptor (beta chain) was sequenced during a study of blood T cell repertoires in COVID-19. Study summary: Sites in the United States, Italy and Spain provided acute and convalescent COVID-19 samples.

Study processing details: Amplification of reference gene primers provided the estimated nucleated cell counts. Repertoires were generated with immunoSEQ multiplex PCR, while TCRdb's copy carries only in-frame clones and drops some. That table gives V, J and clone size, and the DNA gave D and trimming. The sample gives 150,000 to 200,000 clones, approximately 90% of which show up once; roughly 26% is in the top ten. Trimming cost V 2 bases and J 7 bases; bases outside gene matches: 9. Germline-derived CDR1 and CDR2 are LGHNT and FRNRAP. The CDR3 consists of 15 residues. The table lists this clone with a few counts.

The chain is built from TRBV12-5 and TRBJ1-2; 8 bases are shared with TRBD1. The sequence was obtained from a man aged 60-69 years with acute or convalescent COVID-19. The sequenced material came from peripheral blood. Here the CDR3 reads CASGLSPTGASGYTF. As DNA, the CDR3 is TGTGCTAGTGGTTTGTCCCCGACAGGGGCTTCTGGCTACACCTTC.